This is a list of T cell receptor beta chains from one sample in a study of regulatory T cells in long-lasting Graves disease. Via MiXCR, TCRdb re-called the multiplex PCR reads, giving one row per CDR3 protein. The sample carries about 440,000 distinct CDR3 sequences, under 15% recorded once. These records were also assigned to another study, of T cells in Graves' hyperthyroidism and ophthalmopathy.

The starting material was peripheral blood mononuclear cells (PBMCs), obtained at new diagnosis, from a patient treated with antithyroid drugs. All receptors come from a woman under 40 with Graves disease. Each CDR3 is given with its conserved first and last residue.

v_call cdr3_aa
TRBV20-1 CSARDGVYNEQFF
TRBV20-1 CSARDLENTEAFF
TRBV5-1 CASSRAGTSTDTQYF
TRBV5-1 CASSFDRVKYEQYF
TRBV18 CASSPDKSYNEQFF
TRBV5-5 CASSLAGSQGEAFF
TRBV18 CASSPTSGTDTQYF
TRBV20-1 CSAETQETQYF
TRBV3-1 CASSPDSSLGYGYTF
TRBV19 CASSIRTRNNSPLHF
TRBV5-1 CASSWGRAGETQYF
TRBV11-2 CASSAGLAAADTQYF
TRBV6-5 CASSYSGGARDTQYF
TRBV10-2 CASRASGENNEQFF
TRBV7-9 CASSRGLVSYEQFF
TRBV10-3 CAISGRNEQYF
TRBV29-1 CSVGFSGAVEQYF
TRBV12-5 CASGLVGWTNEQFF
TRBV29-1 CSVPGTGVLNYGYTF
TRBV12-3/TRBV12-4 CASSGGYGETQYF
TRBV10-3 CATQSGRSGRKDPGELFF
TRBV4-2 CASSQDLGDRVLATNEKLFF
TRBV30 CAWNKGGTEAFF
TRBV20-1 CSARDQGESTEAFF
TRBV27 CASSSAGPNQAFF
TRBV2 CASSLDGNTEAFF
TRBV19 CASSSLPGARTDTQYF
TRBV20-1 CSARDQDRGGTEAFF
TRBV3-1 CASSQTRRGWAFF
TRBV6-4 CASSGNTGSYNEQFF
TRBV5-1 CASNNGGSMNTEAFF
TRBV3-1 CAIGTLNTGELFF
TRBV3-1 CASSQSRGDFRNEKLFF
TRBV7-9 CASSRGVQDLNYGYTF
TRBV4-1 CASSRTGGPSYNEQFF
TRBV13 CASSLEGHPEAFF
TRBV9 CASSSGNSYNSPLHF
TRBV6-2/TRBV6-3 CASNSKRDSSFF
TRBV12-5 CASFVQGNTEAFF
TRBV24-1 CATSDATGEEGETQYF
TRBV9 CASSVEASEQFF
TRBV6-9 CASSYSSFYGYTF
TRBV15 CATSPGLAGSTDTQYF
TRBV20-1 CSARDLGDRGYGYTF
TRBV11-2 CASSMALTSGSHEQYF
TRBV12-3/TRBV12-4 CASSLVWGVTEAFF
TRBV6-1 CASSTHSNQPQHF
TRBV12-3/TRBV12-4 CASRGDHPYNEQFF
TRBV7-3 CASRQQGAGEQYF
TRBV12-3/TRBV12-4 CASSRTDTQYF
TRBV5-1 CASSLASGRAWGTQYF
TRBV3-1 CASSQFVDKQETQYF
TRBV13 CASSPRTGNQETQYF
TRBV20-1 CSAPQGDTEAFF
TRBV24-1 CATSDPGQNTGELFF
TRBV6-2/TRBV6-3 CATWRETSGYEQYF